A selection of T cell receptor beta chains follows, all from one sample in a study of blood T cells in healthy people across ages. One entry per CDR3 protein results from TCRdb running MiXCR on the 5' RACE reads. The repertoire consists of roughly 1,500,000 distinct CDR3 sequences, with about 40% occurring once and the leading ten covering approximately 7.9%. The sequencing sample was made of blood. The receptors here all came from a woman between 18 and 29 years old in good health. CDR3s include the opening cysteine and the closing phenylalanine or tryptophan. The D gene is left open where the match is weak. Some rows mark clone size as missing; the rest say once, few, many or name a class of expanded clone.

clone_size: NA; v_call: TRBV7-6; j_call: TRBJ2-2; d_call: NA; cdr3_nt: TGTGCCAGCAGCTTGTTCCGGGACCAGGCAACCGGGGAGCTGTTTTTT; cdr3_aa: CASSLFRDQATGELFF
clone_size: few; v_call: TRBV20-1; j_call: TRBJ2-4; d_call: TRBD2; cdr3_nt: TGCAGTGCTAGTGCCGGACTAGCGGACATTCAGTACTTC; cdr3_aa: CSASAGLADIQYF
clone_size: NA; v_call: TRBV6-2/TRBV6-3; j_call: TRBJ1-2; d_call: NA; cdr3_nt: TGTGCCAGCAGTTACAGGCGAAAGGGCTACACCTTC; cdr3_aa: CASSYRRKGYTF
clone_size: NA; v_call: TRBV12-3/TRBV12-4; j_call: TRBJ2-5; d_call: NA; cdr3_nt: TGTGCCAGCAGTTTACCCCACCCCAGGCGGTCTCAAGAGACCCAGTACTTC; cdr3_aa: CASSLPHPRRSQETQYF
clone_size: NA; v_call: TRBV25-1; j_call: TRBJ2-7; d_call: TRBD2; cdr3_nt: TGTGCCAGCGGGGAGGGCGCCTACAATGAGCAGTACTTC; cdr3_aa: CASGEGAYNEQYF
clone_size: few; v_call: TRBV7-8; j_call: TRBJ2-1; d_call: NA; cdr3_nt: TGTGCCAGCAGCTCAATACGGACGGCCAATGAGCAGTTCTTC; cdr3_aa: CASSSIRTANEQFF
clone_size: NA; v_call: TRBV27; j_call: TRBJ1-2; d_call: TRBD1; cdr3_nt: TGTGCCAGCAGTCCGACGGACAGGAAGAACTATGGCTACACCTTC; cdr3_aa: CASSPTDRKNYGYTF
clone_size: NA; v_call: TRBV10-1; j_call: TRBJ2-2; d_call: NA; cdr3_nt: TGCGCCAGAAATGGAAGGGGGGAGAGGGACACCGGGGAGCTGTTTTTT; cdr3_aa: CARNGRGERDTGELFF
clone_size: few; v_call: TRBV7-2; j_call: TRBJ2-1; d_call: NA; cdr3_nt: TGTGCCAGCAGCTGGGGAACAGGGTCCTACAATGAGCAGTTCTTC; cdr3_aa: CASSWGTGSYNEQFF
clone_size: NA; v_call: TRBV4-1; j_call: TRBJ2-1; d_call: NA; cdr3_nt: TGCGCCAGCAGCCAAGCGGGGGAGCCCTACAATGAGCAGTTCTTC; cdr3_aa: CASSQAGEPYNEQFF
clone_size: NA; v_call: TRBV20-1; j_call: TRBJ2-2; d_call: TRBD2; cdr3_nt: TGCAGTCCCCTCCCGCTAGCGGGAGGCACCGGGGAGCTGTTTTTT; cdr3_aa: CSPLPLAGGTGELFF
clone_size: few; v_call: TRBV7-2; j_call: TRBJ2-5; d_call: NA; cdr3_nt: TGTGCCAGCAGCCGTTATAGAGAGACCCAGTACTTC; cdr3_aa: CASSRYRETQYF
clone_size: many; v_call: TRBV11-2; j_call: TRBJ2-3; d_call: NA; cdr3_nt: TGTGCCAGCAGCCACCGGCTCAGTGAGCAGTATTTT; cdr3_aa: CASSHRLSEQYF
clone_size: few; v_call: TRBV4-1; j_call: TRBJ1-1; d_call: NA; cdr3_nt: TGCGCCAGCAGCCAAGTGCATAGGTCCAGCACTGAAGCTTTCTTT; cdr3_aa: CASSQVHRSSTEAFF
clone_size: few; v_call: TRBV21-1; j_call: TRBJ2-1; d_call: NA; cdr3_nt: TGTGCCAGCAGCAAAAAGCCTAGGGGGGATCCCTTAGAGCAGTTCTTC; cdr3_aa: CASSKKPRGDPLEQFF
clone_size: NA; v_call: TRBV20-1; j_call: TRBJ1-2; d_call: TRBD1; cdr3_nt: TGCAGTGCTGGCGGGACAGACTATGGCTACACCTTC; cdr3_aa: CSAGGTDYGYTF
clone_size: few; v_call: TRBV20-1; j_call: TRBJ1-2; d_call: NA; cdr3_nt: TGCAGTGCTATGGGAAGTGGCTATGGCTACACCTTC; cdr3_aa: CSAMGSGYGYTF
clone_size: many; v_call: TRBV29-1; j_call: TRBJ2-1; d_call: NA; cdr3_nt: TGCAGCTACGATAGACTTACAGGGAATGAGCAGTTCTTC; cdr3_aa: CSYDRLTGNEQFF
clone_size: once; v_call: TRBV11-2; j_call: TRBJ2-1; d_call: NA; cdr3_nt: TGTGCCAGCAGCTTAGGGGTCAGGGGCAATGAGCGGTTCTTC; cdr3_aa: CASSLGVRGNERFF